This T cell receptor (beta chain) was observed in a study of blood T cells in healthy people across ages. There were healthy Caucasian individuals from Russia, aged about 6 to 100, serving as donors. Primers used in a second PCR of about 6 to 11 cycles were a sample-barcoded 5' primer and a J-beta primer mix. Each cDNA molecule carried a tag from a template-switch adaptor that contained 12 random nucleotides. Sequencing yielded, for each sample, at least 3 million paired-end reads carrying CDR3. TCRdb called the 5' RACE reads again in MiXCR, with one record for every CDR3 protein. The repertoire consists of 1.5 million to 2 million distinct CDR3 sequences, with roughly 32% occurring once and the leading ten covering over 9%. Sequencing used blood. The origin of this receptor is a woman aged 25 to 39 in good health.

CDR3 in amino acids: CATSDYLAGGPDEQFF. CDR3 bases: TGTGCCACCAGTGATTATCTAGCGGGAGGGCCTGATGAGCAGTTCTTC. The V gene is TRBV24-1, the J gene TRBJ2-1, with TRBD2 identical over 12 bases. CDR1 KGHDR and CDR2 SFDVKD come from the germline V gene. The CDR3 is 16 amino acids. Unmatched junction bases numbered 6, after V lost 2 bases and J lost 8 bases.